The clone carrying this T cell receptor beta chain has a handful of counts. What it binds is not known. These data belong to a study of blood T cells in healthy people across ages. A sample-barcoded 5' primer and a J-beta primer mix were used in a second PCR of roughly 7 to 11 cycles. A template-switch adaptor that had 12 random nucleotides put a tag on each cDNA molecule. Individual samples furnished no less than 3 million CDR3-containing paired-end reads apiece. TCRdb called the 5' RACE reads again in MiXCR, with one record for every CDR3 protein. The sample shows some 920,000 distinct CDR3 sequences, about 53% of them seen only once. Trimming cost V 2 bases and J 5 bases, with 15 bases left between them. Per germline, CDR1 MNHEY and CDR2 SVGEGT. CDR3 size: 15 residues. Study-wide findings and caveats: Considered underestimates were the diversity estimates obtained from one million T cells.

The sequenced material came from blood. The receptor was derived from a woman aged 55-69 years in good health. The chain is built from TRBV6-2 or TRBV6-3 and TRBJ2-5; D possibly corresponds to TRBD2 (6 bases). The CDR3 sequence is CASSYDSTRGETQYF. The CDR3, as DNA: TGTGCCAGCAGTTACGACTCAACCCGGGGGGAGACCCAGTACTTC.